This T cell receptor beta chain was sequenced in a study of T cell repertoires in cytomegalovirus infection. Turning to the study itself: TCR beta signatures that were public indicated CMV infection and matching HLA type. Study-level findings and limits: In two of eight donors, the top clonotype was HLA-C-restricted CMV-specific.

The CDR3 has 16 residues. CDR1 is SNHLY, CDR2 FYNNEI, per germline. Unmatched junction bases numbered 7, after V lost 2 bases and J lost 4 bases. TCRdb itself ran the reads through MiXCR, one entry per CDR3 protein. The repertoire holds more than 150,000 distinct CDR3 sequences, with 20% to 30% as singletons. This clonotype was observed a handful of times. Antigen: not known. The chain links TRBV2 to TRBJ1-2; TRBD1 matches at 10 bases. The source is a human donor in good health (CMV status not recorded). Some clones in this sample may be carry-over from other donors' samples. Material for sequencing was PBMCs. As DNA, the CDR3 is TGTGCCAGCAGTGAACGGGGGACAGGGGCAGTCTATGGCTACACCTTC. Amino acids: CASSERGTGAVYGYTF.